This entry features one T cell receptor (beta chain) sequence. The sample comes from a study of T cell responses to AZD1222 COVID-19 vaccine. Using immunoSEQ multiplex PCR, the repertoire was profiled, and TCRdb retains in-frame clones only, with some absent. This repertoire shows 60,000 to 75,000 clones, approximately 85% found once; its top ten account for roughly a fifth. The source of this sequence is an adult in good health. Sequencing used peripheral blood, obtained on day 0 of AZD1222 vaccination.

The CDR3: CASSTIGGTGELFF. Written as DNA, the CDR3 is TGTGCCAGCAGCACAATTGGTGGCACCGGGGAGCTGTTTTTT. The chain combines TRBV3-1 (or the pseudogene TRBV3-2) with TRBJ2-2; the D is unclear. The length of the CDR3 is 14 residues. CDR1 is LGHDT, CDR2 YNNKEL, per germline (reference sequence). The ends were cut back, 5 bases at V and 4 bases at J, with 11 bases in the middle.